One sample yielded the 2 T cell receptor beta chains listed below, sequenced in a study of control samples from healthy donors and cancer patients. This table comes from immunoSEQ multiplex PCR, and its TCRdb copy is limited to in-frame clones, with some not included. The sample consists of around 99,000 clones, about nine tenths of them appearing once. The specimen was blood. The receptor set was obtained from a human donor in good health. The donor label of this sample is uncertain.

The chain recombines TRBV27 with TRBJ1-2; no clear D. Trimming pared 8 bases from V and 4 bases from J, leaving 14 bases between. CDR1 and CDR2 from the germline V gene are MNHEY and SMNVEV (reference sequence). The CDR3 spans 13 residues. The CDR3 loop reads CASAPRWGYGYTF. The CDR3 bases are TGTGCCAGCGCTCCGAGGTGGGGCTATGGCTACACCTTC.

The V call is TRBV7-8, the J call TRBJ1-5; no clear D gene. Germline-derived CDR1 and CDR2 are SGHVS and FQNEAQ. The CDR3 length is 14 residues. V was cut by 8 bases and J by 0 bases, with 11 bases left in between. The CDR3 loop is CASVPDNSNQPQHF. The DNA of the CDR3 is TGTGCCAGCGTTCCCGATAATAGCAATCAGCCCCAGCATTTT.